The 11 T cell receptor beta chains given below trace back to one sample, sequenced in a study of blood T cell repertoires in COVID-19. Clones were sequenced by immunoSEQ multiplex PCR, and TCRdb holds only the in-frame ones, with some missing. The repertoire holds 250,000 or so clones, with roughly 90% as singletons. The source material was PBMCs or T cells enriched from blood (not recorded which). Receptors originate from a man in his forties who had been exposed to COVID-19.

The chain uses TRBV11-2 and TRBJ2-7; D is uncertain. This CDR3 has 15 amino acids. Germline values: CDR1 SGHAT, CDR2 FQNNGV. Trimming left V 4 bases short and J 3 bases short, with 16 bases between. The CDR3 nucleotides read TGTGCCAGCAGCTCTCTAAGACTGAAAAACTACGAGCAGTACTTC. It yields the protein CASSSLRLKNYEQYF.

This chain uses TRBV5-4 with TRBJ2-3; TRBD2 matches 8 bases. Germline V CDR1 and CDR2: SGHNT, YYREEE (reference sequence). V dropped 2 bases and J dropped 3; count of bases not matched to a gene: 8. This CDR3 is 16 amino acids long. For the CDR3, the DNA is TGTGCCAGCAGCTTCGATCCAAGCGGGAGTACAGATACGCAGTATTTT. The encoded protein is CASSFDPSGSTDTQYF. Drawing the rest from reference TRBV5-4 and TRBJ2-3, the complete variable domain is ETGVTQSPTHLIKTRGQQVTLRCSSQSGHNTVSWYQQALGQGPQFIFQYYREEENGRGNFPPRFSGLQFPNYSSELNVNALELDDSALYLCASSFDPSGSTDTQYFGPGTRLTVL.

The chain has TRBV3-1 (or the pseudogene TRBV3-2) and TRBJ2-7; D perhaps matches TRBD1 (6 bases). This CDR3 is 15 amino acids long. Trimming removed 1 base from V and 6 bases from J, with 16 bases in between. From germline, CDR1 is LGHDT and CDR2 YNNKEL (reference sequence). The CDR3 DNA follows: TGTGCCAGCAGCCAAGTTGCCGCAGGGGCAGCCGAGCAGTACTTC. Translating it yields CASSQVAAGAAEQYF.

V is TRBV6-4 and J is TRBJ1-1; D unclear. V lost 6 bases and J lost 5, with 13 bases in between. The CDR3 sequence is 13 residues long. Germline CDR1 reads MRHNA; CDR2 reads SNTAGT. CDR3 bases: TGTGCCAGCAGCTTCTCTCTGGAGACTGAAGCTTTCTTT. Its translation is CASSFSLETEAFF.

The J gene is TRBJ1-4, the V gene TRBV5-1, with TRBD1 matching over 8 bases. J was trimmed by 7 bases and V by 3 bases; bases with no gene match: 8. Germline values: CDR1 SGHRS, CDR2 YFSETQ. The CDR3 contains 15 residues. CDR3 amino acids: CASSSQGARGEKLFF. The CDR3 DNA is TGCGCCAGCAGCTCCCAGGGGGCGCGGGGTGAAAAACTGTTTTTT.

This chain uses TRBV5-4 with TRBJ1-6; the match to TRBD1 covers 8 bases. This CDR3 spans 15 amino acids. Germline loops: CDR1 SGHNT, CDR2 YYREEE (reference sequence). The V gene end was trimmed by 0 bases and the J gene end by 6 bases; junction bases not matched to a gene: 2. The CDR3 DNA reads TGTGCCAGCAGCTTGGCGGGACAGGTTAATTCACCCCTCCACTTT. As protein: CASSLAGQVNSPLHF.

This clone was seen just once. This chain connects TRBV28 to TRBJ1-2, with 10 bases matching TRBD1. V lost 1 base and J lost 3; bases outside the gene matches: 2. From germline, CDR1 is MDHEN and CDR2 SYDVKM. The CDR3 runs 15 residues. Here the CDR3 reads CASSLLDRGDYGYTF. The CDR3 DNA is TGTGCCAGCAGTTTATTGGACAGGGGGGACTATGGCTACACCTTC.

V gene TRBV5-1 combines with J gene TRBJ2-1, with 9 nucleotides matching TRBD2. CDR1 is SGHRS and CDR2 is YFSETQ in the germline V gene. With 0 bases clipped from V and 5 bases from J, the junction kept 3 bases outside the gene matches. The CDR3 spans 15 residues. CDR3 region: CASSLVSSGNNEQFF. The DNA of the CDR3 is TGCGCCAGCAGCTTGGTTTCTAGCGGGAACAATGAGCAGTTCTTC.

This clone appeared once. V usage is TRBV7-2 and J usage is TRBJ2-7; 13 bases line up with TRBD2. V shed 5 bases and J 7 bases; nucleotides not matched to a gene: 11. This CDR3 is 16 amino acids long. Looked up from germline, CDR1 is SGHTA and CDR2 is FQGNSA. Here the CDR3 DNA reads TGTGCCAGCAGCCCAAGCCCGGGACTAGCGGGACTTGAGCAGTACTTC. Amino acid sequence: CASSPSPGLAGLEQYF.

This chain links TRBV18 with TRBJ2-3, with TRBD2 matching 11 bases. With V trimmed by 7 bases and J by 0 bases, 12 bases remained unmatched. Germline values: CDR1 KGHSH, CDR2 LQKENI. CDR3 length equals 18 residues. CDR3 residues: CASYHPGLAETSTDTQYF. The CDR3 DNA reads TGTGCCAGCTACCACCCGGGACTAGCGGAAACTAGCACAGATACGCAGTATTTT.

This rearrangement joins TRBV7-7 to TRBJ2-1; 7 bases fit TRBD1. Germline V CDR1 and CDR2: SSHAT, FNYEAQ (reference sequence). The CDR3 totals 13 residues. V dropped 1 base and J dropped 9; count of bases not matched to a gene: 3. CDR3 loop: CASSLGDRAEQFF. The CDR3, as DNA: TGTGCCAGCAGCTTAGGCGACAGGGCTGAGCAGTTCTTC.